The 12 T cell receptor beta chains reported below all come from one sample, sequenced in a study of OX40 agonist ivuxolimab in advanced cancers. TCRdb's copy holds only in-frame clones and misses some; the assay was immunoSEQ multiplex PCR. The sample has some 20,000 clones, around nine tenths seen once. This specimen was CD4+ or CD8+ T cells sorted from blood, taken in a trial of the OX40 agonist ivuxolimab. These receptors were taken from an adult with an advanced solid tumor such as melanoma, head and neck, liver or kidney cancer.

The chain is built from TRBV14 and TRBJ2-1, with D unresolved. From germline, CDR1 is SGHDN and CDR2 FVKESK. V was cut by 0 bases and J by 5 bases, with 11 bases left in between. The CDR3 runs to 15 residues. Here the CDR3 DNA reads TGTGCCAGCAGCCAAGACATTAGGAGACACAATGAGCAGTTCTTC. Translated: CASSQDIRRHNEQFF.

This chain's CDR3 is CSAQYGYTF. The CDR3 nucleotides read TGCAGTGCTCAGTATGGCTACACCTTC. The chain is built from TRBV20-1 and TRBJ1-2; D uncertain. CDR1 DFQATT and CDR2 SNEGSKA come from the germline V gene (reference sequence). The ends were cut back, 5 bases at V and 5 bases at J, with 3 bases in the middle. The CDR3 loop spans 9 amino acids.

The CDR3, as DNA: TGTGCCAGTAGCGGCGAGGACAGAGGTCCCAATGGCTACACCTTC. It codes for CASSGEDRGPNGYTF. The chain employs TRBV19 and TRBJ1-2; possibly TRBD1 for D (6 bases). V dropped 6 bases and J dropped 6 bases, with 20 bases sitting between them. CDR1 and CDR2 from the germline V gene are LNHDA and SQIVND (reference sequence). This CDR3 region has 15 residues.

The V gene is TRBV19, the J gene TRBJ1-1; 9 nucleotides align to TRBD1. Germline CDR1 LNHDA, CDR2 SQIVND (reference sequence). V shed 9 bases and J 7 bases; nucleotides not matched to a gene: 3. The CDR3 contains 11 residues. The CDR3 is CASGQGNEAFF. The CDR3 DNA reads TGTGCCAGCGGACAGGGGAATGAAGCTTTCTTT.

The chain is built from TRBV6-4 and TRBJ2-2; possibly TRBD2 for D (6 bases). CDR3 size: 14 residues. V lost 3 bases and J lost 9, with 14 bases in between. In germline, CDR1 is MRHNA, CDR2 SNTAGT. CDR3 DNA: TGTGCCAGCAGTGAGTCCGCGGGACGCCGGGAGCTGTTTTTT. Translating gives CASSESAGRRELFF.

This chain links TRBV13 with TRBJ2-1, with 12 positions matching TRBD1. Trimming took 5 bases from V and 8 from J; bases not matched to a gene: 10. From germline, CDR1 is PRHDT and CDR2 FYEKMQ (reference sequence). The CDR3 loop spans 16 amino acids. In DNA, the CDR3 is TGTGCCAGCAGCCCGGGGGGGACAGGGGGCTCGTATGAGCAGTTCTTC. It codes for CASSPGGTGGSYEQFF.

The gene calls are TRBV4-1 and TRBJ1-5, with D possibly matching TRBD1 (6 bases). The CDR3 runs 15 residues. Trimming removed 3 bases from V and 6 bases from J, with 15 bases in between. Germline V lookup: CDR1 MGHRA, CDR2 YSYEKL. The CDR3 coding sequence is TGCGCCAGCAGCCAGGCGGGGGCGGGGATTCAGCCCCAGCATTTT. Encoded protein: CASSQAGAGIQPQHF.

The chain carries TRBV27 and TRBJ2-3; 7 bases map to TRBD2. The CDR3 has 18 amino acids. In germline, CDR1 is MNHEY, CDR2 SMNVEV (reference sequence). J lost 1 base, V lost 1 base, and 11 bases had no gene match. CDR3 coding DNA: TGTGCCAGCAGTTTATTGGCACATTGGCTAGCGGGCACAGATACGCAGTATTTT. This encodes CASSLLAHWLAGTDTQYF.

The rearrangement joins TRBV28 to TRBJ2-2, with 9 nucleotides matching TRBD1. CDR3 length: 18 amino acids. Germline V CDR1 and CDR2: MDHEN, SYDVKM. The V segment lost 1 base and the J segment 3 bases; nucleotides outside the gene matches: 9. The CDR3 sequence is CASSLFPGQGWDTGELFF. The CDR3 nucleotides read TGTGCCAGCAGTTTATTCCCGGGACAGGGTTGGGACACCGGGGAGCTGTTTTTT.

The CDR3 nucleotides read TGTGCCAGCAGCCCAACCCCGCCGGGGAGCACTGAAGCTTTCTTT. Translation gives CASSPTPPGSTEAFF. The rearrangement joins TRBV27 to TRBJ1-1; D not certain. The CDR3 contains 15 residues. The V gene lost 6 bases and the J gene lost 4 bases, with 18 bases spanning the gap. CDR1 is MNHEY, CDR2 SMNVEV, per germline (reference sequence).

The count of this clone is one. V is TRBV7-9 and J is TRBJ2-3; D gene ambiguous. Per the germline V gene, CDR1 is SEHNR and CDR2 is FQNEAQ (reference sequence). The ends were cut back, 3 bases at V and 2 bases at J, with 9 bases in the middle. The CDR3 sequence is 14 residues long. For the CDR3, the DNA is TGTGCCAGCAGCTTTCCCAGGCCCACAGATACGCAGTATTTT. This encodes CASSFPRPTDTQYF.

This clone has just a few counts. This chain uses TRBV27 with TRBJ1-2; D is undetermined. Germline V gene data show CDR1 as MNHEY and CDR2 as SMNVEV (reference sequence). This CDR3 comprises 14 residues. V lost 6 bases to trimming and J lost 3 bases, with 14 bases between them. CDR3 region: CASSKTGFYYGYTF. DNA for the CDR3: TGTGCCAGCAGCAAAACCGGGTTCTACTATGGCTACACCTTC.